The 22 T cell receptor beta chains given below trace back to one sample, sequenced in a study of regulatory T cells in long-lasting Graves disease (dated by TCRdb to the early 2020s). The sample's time point label is to be understood as: newly diagnosed GD, antithyroid drugs for less than 3 months. RNA was extracted from PBMCs in TRIzol for both TCR sequencing and RNA sequencing. Library construction relied on multiplex PCR. The run used an Illumina HiSeq 4000. iRepertoire HTBI primers and Arm-PCR amplification of CDR3 regions were used to construct TCR beta libraries. The public reads were reprocessed in TCRdb via fastp at Q25 and MiXCR, keeping in-frame beta chains. Each entry is one CDR3 protein sequence, shown with its most common DNA and genes. The sample data list roughly 500,000 distinct CDR3 sequences, and roughly 13% of these were observed just once. Over 7.5% of the sample is in the top ten clones.

These data were also filed under a second study, of T cells in Graves' hyperthyroidism and ophthalmopathy.

The material was peripheral blood mononuclear cells (PBMCs), obtained at new diagnosis, from a patient treated with antithyroid drugs. Receptors were obtained from a man under 40 with Graves disease. Donor details come from another sample of the same person, matched by shared clones.

The table lists this clonotype with a few counts. The chain couples TRBV19 to TRBJ2-2; D possibly corresponds to TRBD2 (5 bases). The CDR3 contains 19 residues. V was cut by 3 bases and J by 5 bases, with 25 bases left in between. CDR1 and CDR2 (germline): LNHDA, SQIVND (reference sequence). The chain's CDR3 is CASSMPPPRDMRRTGELFF. The CDR3 DNA reads TGTGCCAGTAGTATGCCCCCCCCACGGGATATGAGGCGAACCGGGGAGCTGTTTTTT.

This clonotype was seen a handful of times. The rearrangement uses TRBV7-9 and TRBJ1-5; D is unresolved. The V gene lost 7 bases and the J gene lost 4 bases, with 14 bases spanning the gap. The germline gives CDR1 SEHNR, CDR2 FQNEAQ (reference sequence). The CDR3 consists of 14 residues. The CDR3 region has the DNA TGTGCCAGCACCGACGACCGAGCTAATCAGCCCCAGCATTTT. Encoded protein: CASTDDRANQPQHF.

This clonotype was observed a few times. The chain employs TRBV2 and TRBJ2-1; 7 nucleotides line up with TRBD2. The DNA end is a closer match to TRBJ2-5, so the J assignment may be wrong. The CDR3 contains 19 residues. Germline V gene data show CDR1 as SNHLY and CDR2 as FYNNEI. The chain's CDR3 is CASSEWRVGTNAGRETQYF. DNA of the CDR3: TGTGCCAGCAGTGAATGGAGGGTGGGGACTAATGCGGGTAGAGAGACCCAGTACTTC.

This clonotype was seen ten or more times. The chain is built from TRBV3-1 and TRBJ2-7; the D gene is possibly TRBD1 (5 bases). This CDR3 has 13 amino acids. V lost 4 bases to trimming and J lost 4 bases, with 11 bases between them. Germline V gives CDR1 LGHDT, CDR2 YNNKEL (reference sequence). The CDR3 loop is CASSPQDTYEQYF. The CDR3 DNA sequence: TGTGCCAGCAGCCCACAGGATACGTACGAGCAGTACTTC.

This chain connects TRBV14 to TRBJ1-3; D remains unclear. The CDR3 extends over 13 amino acids. V was shortened by 3 bases and J by 4 bases, with 7 bases between the two germline ends. The germline V gene encodes CDR1 SGHDN and CDR2 FVKESK. The chain's CDR3 is CASSQPGGNTIYF. The CDR3 DNA reads as TGTGCCAGCAGCCAGCCAGGAGGAAACACCATATATTTT.

The chain recombines TRBV5-8 with TRBJ2-7, with 8 bases that match TRBD2. This CDR3 has 16 residues. From germline, CDR1 is SGHTS and CDR2 YDEGEE. V lost 0 bases and J lost 0; bases outside the gene matches: 5. CDR3 bases: TGTGCCAGCAGCTTGGCCCTCAGCGGGAGCTCCTACGAGCAGTACTTC. Translated, it gives CASSLALSGSSYEQYF.

This clonotype was seen ten or more times. The chain uses TRBV7-2 and TRBJ2-7; 11 bases fit TRBD2. The germline gives CDR1 SGHTA, CDR2 FQGNSA. The CDR3 is 15 residues long. V was pared by 2 bases and J by 0 bases, with 0 bases of the junction left unmatched. This CDR3 is CASSLTSGSSYEQYF. As DNA, the CDR3 is TGTGCCAGCAGCTTAACTAGCGGGAGCTCCTACGAGCAGTACTTC.

This clonotype was seen ten or more times. This rearrangement joins TRBV9 to TRBJ2-7; a weak D match, TRBD2 (5 bases). From germline, CDR1 is SGDLS and CDR2 YYNGEE. The CDR3 has 13 residues. Trimming removed 4 bases from V and 2 bases from J, with 10 bases in between. This CDR3 reads CASSTDGTYEQYF. In nucleotides, the CDR3 is TGTGCCAGCAGCACAGACGGGACCTACGAGCAGTACTTC. The full variable domain, rest sourced from reference TRBV9 and TRBJ2-7, is DSGVTQTPKHLITATGQRVTLRCSPRSGDLSVYWYQQSLDQGLQFLIQYYNGEERAKGNILERFSAQQFPDLHSELNLSSLELGDSALYFCASSTDGTYEQYFGPGTRLTVT.

Many counts were recorded for this clonotype. V and J are TRBV29-1 and TRBJ1-1, with TRBD1 matching 7 bases. V shed 3 bases, J shed 5 bases, and the junction held 9 bases outside the gene matches. The CDR3 contains 14 residues. Germline values: CDR1 SQVTM, CDR2 ANQGSEA. The CDR3 sequence is CSVDKQGIETEAFF. CDR3 nucleotide sequence: TGCAGCGTTGATAAACAGGGGATAGAGACTGAAGCTTTCTTT.

In its sample, this clonotype was seen many times. The CDR3 sequence: CATSRGGGGQPQHF. In DNA form, the CDR3 reads TGTGCCACCAGCAGAGGAGGTGGGGGTCAGCCCCAGCATTTT. The V and J genes are TRBV15 and TRBJ1-5; D is perhaps TRBD1 (5 bases). The germline V gene encodes CDR1 LNHNV and CDR2 YYDKDF (reference sequence). CDR3 length: 14 amino acids. Trimming removed 1 base at V and 6 bases at J, with 10 bases between.

This clonotype was detected only a few times. V is TRBV4-1 and J is TRBJ2-7, with TRBD2 identical over 10 bases. Germline CDR1 reads MGHRA; CDR2 reads YSYEKL. This CDR3 has 16 residues. Trimming cost V 4 bases and J 6 bases; bases outside gene matches: 12. The CDR3 nucleotides are TGCGCCAGCAGCCCAGGTCGGGCTAGCGGGAGTGCCGAGCAGTACTTC. Protein product: CASSPGRASGSAEQYF.

This clonotype was detected many times. The chain has TRBV3-1 and TRBJ1-1; 8 bases agree with TRBD1. The CDR3 loop spans 14 amino acids. The V gene end was trimmed by 6 bases and the J gene end by 0 bases; junction bases not matched to a gene: 3. Germline V gene data show CDR1 as LGHDT and CDR2 as YNNKEL (reference sequence). The CDR3 nucleotides are TGTGCCAGCAGTCGACAGGGGATGAACACTGAAGCTTTCTTT. Encoded protein: CASSRQGMNTEAFF.

On this clonotype: A read error is likely here: a far larger clone is one base away. The chain has TRBV11-1 and TRBJ2-5; a possible D gene is TRBD2 (6 bases). CDR1 and CDR2 (germline): SGHAT, FQDESV (reference sequence). There are 15 residues in the CDR3. With 5 bases removed from V and 2 bases from J, the gap between germline ends came to 15 bases. CDR3: CASSRNLAVQETQYF. The CDR3, as DNA: TGTGCCAGCAGCCGCAACTTAGCGGTGCAAGAGACCCAGTACTTC.

There are many counts of this clonotype. The chain has TRBV2 and TRBJ2-7; D call uncertain. The length of the CDR3 is 13 residues. The germline V and J ends were trimmed by 11 bases and 6 bases, with 20 bases remaining between them. Germline V CDR1 and CDR2: SNHLY, FYNNEI. CDR3 nucleotide sequence: TGTGCCTCTTGCGTGGTCTTCAGTGGCGAGCAGTACTTC. Translating gives CASCVVFSGEQYF.

This clonotype was seen a handful of times. The CDR3 DNA is TGTGCCAGCAGATTTGGACAGGTCGAAGGTACGCAGTATTTT. Translation: CASRFGQVEGTQYF. The gene calls are TRBV6-1 and TRBJ2-3; TRBD1 aligns across 7 bases. Looked up from germline, CDR1 is MNHNS and CDR2 is SASEGT. The trim removed 6 bases at V and 8 bases at J, leaving 11 bases unmatched. The CDR3 sequence is 14 residues long.

This chain links TRBV7-2 with TRBJ2-1; 15 bases agree with TRBD2. CDR3 length equals 17 residues. After removal of 5 bases from V and 9 bases from J, the junction contained 11 bases not matched to a gene. The germline CDR1 and CDR2 sequences are SGHTA and FQGNSA. CDR3 protein: CASSLQGLAGGRAEQFF. The DNA for the CDR3 is TGTGCCAGCAGCCTCCAGGGACTAGCGGGAGGTCGGGCTGAGCAGTTCTTC. Together with reference TRBV7-2 and TRBJ2-1, the CDR3 gives the full variable domain: GAGVSQSPSNKVTEKGKDVELRCDPISGHTALYWYRQSLGQGLEFLIYFQGNSAPDKSGLPSDRFSAERTGGSVSTLTIQRTQQEDSAVYLCASSLQGLAGGRAEQFFGPGTRLTVL.

Points on this clonotype: This sequence may be a read error, since a much larger clone differs from it by one base. The genes are TRBV29-1 and TRBJ2-3; 7 bases align to TRBD2. Germline CDR1 SQVTM, CDR2 ANQGSEA. CDR3 size: 15 residues. The CDR3, as DNA: TGCAGCGTTGAAGGGGGATTGACTAGCACAGATACGCAGTGTTTT. Protein product: CSVEGGLTSTDTQCF.

The rearrangement joins TRBV30 to TRBJ2-7; D is unresolved. The CDR3 runs to 12 residues. Germline V gives CDR1 GTSNPN, CDR2 SVGIG (reference sequence). Trimming took off 5 bases at V and 4 bases at J, with 12 bases between the two ends. The CDR3 protein is CAWGKIRYEQYF. For the CDR3, the DNA is TGTGCCTGGGGAAAAATAAGGTACGAGCAGTACTTC.

This clonotype was counted ten times or more. The chain has TRBV5-1 and TRBJ2-1, with no clear D. V dropped 4 bases and J dropped 0 bases, with 11 bases sitting between them. This CDR3 region has 15 residues. Germline CDR1 SGHRS, CDR2 YFSETQ. This CDR3 is CASSLGESSYNEQFF. The DNA for the CDR3 is TGCGCCAGCAGCCTAGGTGAGAGCTCCTACAATGAGCAGTTCTTC.

This clonotype was seen a few times. The chain recombines TRBV3-1 with TRBJ2-1; TRBD2 agrees at 8 bases. With 8 bases clipped from V and 5 bases from J, the junction kept 5 bases outside the gene matches. Germline CDR1 LGHDT, CDR2 YNNKEL (reference sequence). This CDR3 spans 13 amino acids. The CDR3 bases are TGTGCCAGCTGTCTAGCGGGCAACAATGAGCAGTTCTTC. Amino acids: CASCLAGNNEQFF.

This clonotype has at least ten counts. The chain links TRBV7-2 to TRBJ2-5, with 12 nucleotides matching TRBD2. The CDR3 sequence is 16 residues long. Looked up from germline, CDR1 is SGHTA and CDR2 is FQGNSA. The J segment lost 5 bases and the V segment lost 1 base, leaving 5 bases of the junction unmatched. CDR3 bases: TGTGCCAGCAGCTTAGGCCCCACTAGCGGGAGGGAGACCCAGTACTTC. Protein: CASSLGPTSGRETQYF.

The chain carries TRBV24-1 and TRBJ2-1, with 7 bases identical to TRBD2. The CDR3 sequence is 16 residues long. Germline loops: CDR1 KGHDR, CDR2 SFDVKD. V was pared by 0 bases and J by 3 bases, with 4 bases of the junction left unmatched. The CDR3 DNA reads as TGTGCCACCAGTGATTTGCAGGCGGGGGACTACAATGAGCAGTTCTTC. It codes for CATSDLQAGDYNEQFF.